The T cell receptor (beta chain) under discussion was sequenced for a study of blood T cell repertoires in COVID-19. Participants, about 18 to 95 years old, spanned approximately 26 US areas. As processed by the authors: Reference gene primer amplification yielded estimated nucleated cell counts. TCRdb keeps only in-frame clones here, not all; method: immunoSEQ multiplex PCR. The V and J calls and clone size come from that table; D and trimming were worked out from the DNA. This table has around 310,000 clones, nearly 90% appearing once. There are 16 residues in the CDR3. Germline CDR1 and CDR2: SGHNT and YYREEE (reference sequence). Germline trimming cut 4 bases from V and 0 bases from J; bases unmatched to any gene: 7.

This rearrangement joins TRBV5-4 to TRBJ2-3, with 8 positions matching TRBD1. Sequenced sample: PBMCs or T cells enriched from blood (not recorded which). The TCR originated in a woman in her 30s who had recovered from COVID-19. Here the CDR3 reads CASSIRTGQSTDTQYF. For the CDR3, the DNA is TGTGCCAGCAGCATTCGGACAGGGCAGAGCACAGATACGCAGTATTTT.